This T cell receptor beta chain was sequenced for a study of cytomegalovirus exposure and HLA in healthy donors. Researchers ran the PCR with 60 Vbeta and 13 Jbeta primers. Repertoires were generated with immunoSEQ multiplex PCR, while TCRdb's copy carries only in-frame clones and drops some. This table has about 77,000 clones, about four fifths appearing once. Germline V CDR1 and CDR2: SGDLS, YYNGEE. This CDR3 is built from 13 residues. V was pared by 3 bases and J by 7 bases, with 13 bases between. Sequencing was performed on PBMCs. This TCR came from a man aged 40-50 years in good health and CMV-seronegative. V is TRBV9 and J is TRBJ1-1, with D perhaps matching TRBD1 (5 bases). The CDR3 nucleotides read TGTGCCAGCAGCGCGGCGGGGCTTCGTGAAGCTTTCTTT. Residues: CASSAAGLREAFF.